This paragraph covers one TCR beta chain sequence. The CDR3 is 15 residues long. CDR1 and CDR2 from the germline V gene are SGHVS and FNYEAQ. Trimming left V 1 base short and J 3 bases short, with 12 bases between. This sample is part of a study of T-cell memory formation after mild COVID-19. Each CDR3 protein gets one entry after TCRdb re-called the 5' RACE reads with MiXCR. The sample has approximately 480,000 distinct CDR3 sequences; about 20% are singletons. Material: PBMCs or a T cell subset sorted from them (not recorded which). The chain carries TRBV7-6 and TRBJ2-5; D might be TRBD2 (5 bases). The receptor comes from an adult woman who had mild COVID-19 (a few samples of this study predate the infection). Cell type and time point are not known. The CDR3 DNA follows: TGTGCCAGCAGCTTAGGTGGACTGGCAAAAGAGACCCAGTACTTC. Protein: CASSLGGLAKETQYF.